Presented here are 22 T cell receptor beta chains from one specimen sequenced in a study of T cells in Graves' hyperthyroidism and ophthalmopathy. RNA transcripts were the template for amplifying TCR beta CDR3 regions. A first-round RT-PCR of the TCR CDR3 used the HTBI primer set. Using its own MiXCR run on the multiplex PCR reads, TCRdb lists one record per CDR3 protein. The table lists 500,000 to 600,000 distinct CDR3 sequences, roughly 50% of them singletons. The sample taken for sequencing was peripheral blood or thyroid tissue (not recorded which). The receptor source for this set is an adult woman with Graves' disease, either hyperthyroidism or ophthalmopathy (not recorded which).

The rearrangement joins TRBV5-1 to TRBJ1-4, with 9 nucleotides matching TRBD1. This CDR3 spans 15 amino acids. With V trimmed by 7 bases and J by 7 bases, 11 bases remained unmatched. CDR1 is SGHRS and CDR2 is YFSETQ in the germline V gene. The CDR3 region has the DNA TGCGCCAGCTCCCCGCCGGGACAGGGAATTGAAAAACTGTTTTTT. Protein: CASSPPGQGIEKLFF.

This clonotype was recorded many times. This sequence joins TRBV5-1 and TRBJ2-2; 7 nucleotides line up with TRBD1. Germline V gives CDR1 SGHRS, CDR2 YFSETQ. CDR3 length: 16 residues. V was clipped by 4 bases and J by 2 bases; unmatched bases: 8. CDR3 region: CASSVPGTANTGELFF. The CDR3 nucleotides are TGCGCCAGCAGCGTCCCCGGGACAGCAAACACCGGGGAGCTGTTTTTT.

This clonotype has a count of ten or more. Since a much larger clone is just one base distant, this may be a read error. CDR3 sequence: CASSSTGGDSSPPHF. The CDR3 nucleotides read TGTGCCAGCAGTTCGACAGGAGGTGACTCGTCACCCCCCCACTTT. This chain connects TRBV25-1 to TRBJ1-6, with D possibly matching TRBD1 (6 bases). Germline CDR1 is MGHDK and CDR2 is SYGVNS. CDR3 length: 15 amino acids. The whole variable domain, remainder taken from reference TRBV25-1 and TRBJ1-6, is EADIYQTPRYLVIGTGKKITLECSQTMGHDKMYWYQQDPGMELHLIHYSYGVNSTEKGDLSSESTVSRIRTEHFPLTLESARPSHTSQYLCASSSTGGDSSPPHFGNGTRLTVT.

Concerning this clonotype: The junction shows a germline mismatch at one end, possibly a read error. The chain employs TRBV3-1 and TRBJ1-2, with TRBD1 as a possible D gene (5 bases). The CDR3 loop spans 15 amino acids. Germline lookup yields CDR1 LGHDT and CDR2 YNNKEL (reference sequence). For the CDR3, the DNA is TGTGCCAGCAGCCTGTTCGGCGGGAGGGACTACGGCTACACCTTC. Protein product: CASSLFGGRDYGYTF.

This chain links TRBV20-1 with TRBJ1-4; D unclear. With 7 bases removed from V and 8 bases from J, the gap between germline ends came to 11 bases. The CDR3 contains 11 residues. Germline lookup yields CDR1 DFQATT and CDR2 SNEGSKA (reference sequence). CDR3 sequence reads: CSVRVREKLFF. CDR3 coding DNA: TGCAGTGTGAGGGTACGGGAAAAACTGTTTTTT.

This clonotype has at least ten counts. V is TRBV7-9 and J is TRBJ1-6; no definite D call. The CDR3 spans 14 residues. V was clipped by 7 bases and J by 7 bases, with 14 bases between them. CDR1 and CDR2 (germline): SEHNR, FQNEAQ (reference sequence). CDR3 sequence reads: CASTSTTENSPLHF. In nucleotides, the CDR3 is TGTGCCAGCACCTCTACGACGGAGAATTCACCCCTCCACTTT. The whole variable domain, remainder taken from reference TRBV7-9 and TRBJ1-6, is DTGVSQNPRHKITKRGQNVTFRCDPISEHNRLYWYRQTLGQGPEFLTYFQNEAQLEKSRLLSDRFSAERPKGSFSTLEIQRTEQGDSAMYLCASTSTTENSPLHFGNGTRLTVT.

This rearrangement joins TRBV9 to TRBJ2-7; D gene uncertain. This CDR3 contains 16 residues. Looked up from germline, CDR1 is SGDLS and CDR2 is YYNGEE. V lost 5 bases, J lost 2 bases, and 20 bases lay in between. The chain's CDR3 is CASSLGSERGTYEQYF. The CDR3 DNA reads as TGTGCCAGCAGTTTAGGCTCGGAGCGCGGAACCTACGAGCAGTACTTC.

The sample holds one count of this clonotype. This clone may be a read error of a much larger clone one base away. For the CDR3, the DNA is TGCGCCAGCAGCCACGGATCAGAGACCCAGTACTTC. As protein: CASSHGSETQYF. V usage is TRBV7-3 and J usage is TRBJ2-5; D unclear. Germline CDR1 is SGHTA and CDR2 is FQGTGA. The CDR3 runs to 12 residues.

There are many counts of this clonotype. This chain connects TRBV11-2 to TRBJ2-7; D is ambiguous. CDR3 length equals 13 residues. Trimming removed 1 base from V and 3 bases from J, with 7 bases in between. Germline V CDR1 and CDR2: SGHAT, FQNNGV. The CDR3 DNA is TGTGCCAGCAGCTTAGGGGGATTCTACGAGCAGTACTTC. It specifies CASSLGGFYEQYF.

The V call is TRBV19, the J call TRBJ1-4, with 7 bases aligning to TRBD1. CDR1 and CDR2 (germline): LNHDA, SQIVND (reference sequence). This CDR3 comprises 16 residues. The V and J ends lost 3 bases and 7 bases, in that order; junction bases with no gene match: 11. CDR3 DNA sequence: TGTGCCAGTAGTATCCGTACAGGGGCAAGTACTGAAAAACTGTTTTTT. This gives the protein CASSIRTGASTEKLFF.

The chain couples TRBV10-3 to TRBJ2-5; 9 bases match TRBD1. V was clipped by 10 bases and J by 5 bases; unmatched bases: 17. From germline, CDR1 is ENHRY and CDR2 SYGVKD. CDR3 length: 16 amino acids. The CDR3 sequence is CASSELQGQGGETQYF. The CDR3, as DNA: TGTGCCAGCAGCGAACTTCAGGGACAGGGAGGGGAGACCCAGTACTTC.

The rearrangement joins TRBV19 to TRBJ1-5; no definite D call. The length of the CDR3 is 15 residues. V was trimmed by 2 bases and J by 7 bases, leaving 15 bases between them. CDR1 is LNHDA and CDR2 is SQIVND in the germline V gene (reference sequence). CDR3 coding DNA: TGTGCCAGTAGTATAAATCGTCCCCAAGGCCAGCCCCAGCATTTT. Its translation is CASSINRPQGQPQHF. The full variable domain, in which reference TRBV19 and TRBJ1-5 provide the parts outside the CDR3, is DGGITQSPKYLFRKEGQNVTLSCEQNLNHDAMYWYRQDPGQGLRLIYYSQIVNDFQKGDIAEGYSVSREKKESFPLTVTSAQKNPTAFYLCASSINRPQGQPQHFGDGTRLSIL.

The J gene is TRBJ1-6, the V gene TRBV7-2; 7 bases are shared with TRBD1. The V gene's germline CDR1 is SGHTA and CDR2 FQGNSA. CDR3 length: 14 residues. V dropped 6 bases and J dropped 10; count of bases not matched to a gene: 9. The CDR3 bases are TGTGCCAGCAGAGGCACAGGGGAGGGATCACCCCTCCACTTT. Amino acids: CASRGTGEGSPLHF.

The V gene is TRBV7-9, the J gene TRBJ1-1; weak D call: TRBD1 (5 bases). Germline assignment: CDR1 SEHNR and CDR2 FQNEAQ (reference sequence). The V gene lost 11 bases and the J gene lost 1 base, with 17 bases spanning the gap. This CDR3 comprises 14 residues. The CDR3 spells CAWNRGFGNTEAFF. CDR3 DNA: TGTGCCTGGAACCGGGGGTTTGGGAACACTGAAGCTTTCTTT.

This chain links TRBV25-1 with TRBJ1-2; 8 nucleotides line up with TRBD1. With 3 bases clipped from V and 7 bases from J, the junction kept 10 bases outside the gene matches. Germline V lookup: CDR1 MGHDK, CDR2 SYGVNS. The CDR3 totals 15 residues. CDR3: CASSDSIAGQGGYTF. CDR3 nucleotides: TGTGCCAGCAGTGACTCCATTGCCGGACAGGGTGGCTACACCTTC.

There are many counts of this clonotype. The chain carries TRBV6-6 and TRBJ1-3, with D maybe TRBD1 (5 bases). CDR3 length equals 17 residues. Germline loops: CDR1 MNHNY, CDR2 SVGAGI (reference sequence). V lost 2 bases, J lost 2 bases, and 16 bases lay in between. The CDR3 sequence: CASSYQTKGRTGNTIYF. The CDR3 region has the DNA TGTGCCAGCAGTTACCAGACCAAGGGGAGAACTGGAAACACCATATATTTT.

In its sample, this clonotype was seen once. The gene calls are TRBV20-1 and TRBJ1-2, with a weak D call TRBD1 (5 bases). CDR1 is DFQATT and CDR2 is SNEGSKA in the germline V gene (reference sequence). The CDR3 sequence is 9 residues long. V dropped 3 bases and J dropped 9 bases, with 5 bases sitting between them. CDR3 coding DNA: TGCAGTGCTAGGGACAGCTACACCTTC. It translates to CSARDSYTF.

This chain links TRBV19 with TRBJ1-6, with TRBD1 as a possible D gene (6 bases). V was trimmed by 11 bases and J by 10 bases, leaving 21 bases between them. The CDR3 length is 14 residues. CDR1 and CDR2 (germline): LNHDA, SQIVND (reference sequence). CDR3 in DNA: TGTGCCTCAACTGGGGCAGGGGAACTGTCACCCCTCCACTTT. This gives the protein CASTGAGELSPLHF.

The chain couples TRBV2 to TRBJ1-6; 11 bases map to TRBD1. In germline, CDR1 is SNHLY, CDR2 FYNNEI. The CDR3 runs 15 residues. With 0 bases clipped from V and 9 bases from J, the junction kept 1 base outside the gene matches. In DNA, the CDR3 is TGTGCCAGCAGTGAAGCTGGGACAGGGGGTTCACCCCTCCACTTT. This codes for CASSEAGTGGSPLHF.

This CDR3 is CSVEVIWGQGRYGYTF. The CDR3 coding sequence is TGCAGCGTTGAAGTTATTTGGGGACAGGGGAGGTATGGCTACACCTTC. J is TRBJ1-2 and V is TRBV29-1, with 10 bases matching TRBD1. This CDR3 has 16 amino acids. The germline gives CDR1 SQVTM, CDR2 ANQGSEA. The trim removed 1 base at V and 5 bases at J, leaving 10 bases unmatched.

This clonotype was seen a few times. J is TRBJ1-2 and V is TRBV25-1; 7 nucleotides align to TRBD1. The CDR3 is 15 residues long. Per germline, CDR1 MGHDK and CDR2 SYGVNS. Unmatched junction bases numbered 10, after V lost 3 bases and J lost 6 bases. The CDR3 loop reads CASSDPATGKDGYTF. CDR3 DNA sequence: TGTGCCAGCAGTGATCCCGCGACAGGGAAGGATGGCTACACCTTC.

This clonotype was observed at least ten times. The rearrangement uses TRBV7-6 and TRBJ1-2; no reliable D call. Per the germline V gene, CDR1 is SGHVS and CDR2 is FNYEAQ. The V end was cut by 5 bases, the J end by 3 bases, with 19 bases between. This CDR3 is built from 16 residues. The CDR3 bases are TGTGCCAGCAGCCTCCTCCCGCTTCCGGAGGACTATGGCTACACCTTC. Its protein is CASSLLPLPEDYGYTF.